A selection of T cell receptor beta chains follows, all from one sample in a study of cytomegalovirus exposure and HLA in healthy donors. Only in-frame clones appear in the TCRdb table, and some are missing; sequencing was by immunoSEQ multiplex PCR. The sample gives approximately 100,000 clones, about 76% of which show up once; roughly 2% is in the top ten. Material for sequencing was PBMCs. The receptors were sampled from a woman in her thirties in good health and CMV-seronegative. Each CDR3 is given with its conserved first and last residue. Fields, in order: D gene, V gene, clone size, J gene, CDR3 protein, CDR3 DNA. D genes are given only for firm matches. Only part of the rows carry a size: once, few, many, or a class if the clone is expanded.

d_call: TRBD1; v_call: TRBV6-5; clone_size: few; j_call: TRBJ2-7; cdr3_aa: CASREGQTLLDEQYF; cdr3_nt: TGTGCCAGCAGAGAGGGACAGACCCTTTTGGACGAGCAGTACTTC
d_call: .; v_call: TRBV19; clone_size: .; j_call: TRBJ1-4; cdr3_aa: CASSSTAERNEKLFF; cdr3_nt: TGTGCCAGTAGTTCCACCGCAGAAAGAAATGAAAAACTGTTTTTT
d_call: .; v_call: TRBV7-9; clone_size: .; j_call: TRBJ1-1; cdr3_aa: CASSLAGNTEAFF; cdr3_nt: TGTGCCAGCAGCTTAGCCGGGAACACTGAAGCTTTCTTT
d_call: TRBD1; v_call: TRBV30; clone_size: .; j_call: TRBJ1-2; cdr3_aa: CAWMADRGDYGYTF; cdr3_nt: TGTGCCTGGATGGCGGACAGGGGGGACTATGGCTACACCTTC
d_call: .; v_call: TRBV19; clone_size: .; j_call: TRBJ2-3; cdr3_aa: CASSIGQLTDTQYF; cdr3_nt: TGTGCCAGTAGTATAGGACAGCTCACAGATACGCAGTATTTT
d_call: .; v_call: TRBV11-2; clone_size: .; j_call: TRBJ2-7; cdr3_aa: CASSLLGELTYEQYF; cdr3_nt: TGTGCCAGCAGCTTACTGGGCGAACTTACCTACGAGCAGTACTTC
d_call: TRBD2; v_call: TRBV7-9; clone_size: .; j_call: TRBJ2-5; cdr3_aa: CASGALAAIFPLQETQYF; cdr3_nt: TGTGCCAGCGGGGCACTAGCGGCGATCTTCCCACTTCAAGAGACCCAGTACTTC
d_call: .; v_call: TRBV10-3; clone_size: .; j_call: TRBJ2-6; cdr3_aa: CAISATGTLSGANVLTF; cdr3_nt: TGTGCCATCAGTGCGACAGGTACGCTCTCTGGGGCCAACGTCCTGACTTTC
d_call: TRBD1; v_call: TRBV5-4; clone_size: .; j_call: TRBJ1-1; cdr3_aa: CASSLVPGGTNTEAFF; cdr3_nt: TGTGCCAGCAGCTTGGTTCCAGGGGGCACGAACACCGAAGCTTTCTTT
d_call: TRBD2; v_call: TRBV7-7; clone_size: .; j_call: TRBJ2-1; cdr3_aa: CASSLNAGRAGNEQFF; cdr3_nt: TGTGCCAGCAGCTTAAATGCCGGGAGGGCCGGGAATGAGCAGTTCTTC
d_call: TRBD2; v_call: TRBV5-6; clone_size: .; j_call: TRBJ2-1; cdr3_aa: CASSSTSPYNEQFF; cdr3_nt: TGTGCCAGCAGCTCGACTAGCCCCTACAATGAGCAGTTCTTC
d_call: .; v_call: TRBV25-1; clone_size: .; j_call: TRBJ1-2; cdr3_aa: CASSEWEGGSDGYTF; cdr3_nt: TGTGCCAGCAGTGAATGGGAAGGAGGAAGCGATGGCTACACCTTC
d_call: .; v_call: TRBV5-1; clone_size: .; j_call: TRBJ2-7; cdr3_aa: CASSMRADEQYF; cdr3_nt: TGCGCCAGCAGCATGCGAGCCGACGAGCAGTACTTC
d_call: .; v_call: TRBV19; clone_size: few; j_call: TRBJ1-2; cdr3_aa: CASSLGQYYGYTF; cdr3_nt: TGTGCCAGTAGCCTCGGACAGTACTATGGCTACACCTTC
d_call: .; v_call: TRBV25-1; clone_size: .; j_call: TRBJ1-5; cdr3_aa: CASSPGSQPQHF; cdr3_nt: TGTGCCAGCAGTCCCGGGTCCCAGCCCCAGCATTTT
d_call: TRBD2; v_call: TRBV5-1; clone_size: .; j_call: TRBJ2-1; cdr3_aa: CASSLGGTSGGHEQFF; cdr3_nt: TGCGCCAGCAGCTTGGGAGGGACTAGCGGGGGGCATGAGCAGTTCTTC
d_call: TRBD2; v_call: TRBV9; clone_size: .; j_call: TRBJ2-3; cdr3_aa: CASSLGLAEDTQYF; cdr3_nt: TGTGCCAGCAGCTTGGGACTAGCGGAAGATACGCAGTATTTT
d_call: .; v_call: TRBV19; clone_size: .; j_call: TRBJ2-1; cdr3_aa: CASTPEVNYNEQFF; cdr3_nt: TGTGCCAGTACCCCCGAGGTAAACTACAATGAGCAGTTCTTC
d_call: .; v_call: TRBV7-9; clone_size: .; j_call: TRBJ2-7; cdr3_aa: CASSPRGNYEQYF; cdr3_nt: TGTGCCAGCAGCCCCCGGGGGAACTACGAGCAGTACTTC
d_call: TRBD2; v_call: TRBV11-2; clone_size: .; j_call: TRBJ2-1; cdr3_aa: CASSSRKPGLLNNEQFF; cdr3_nt: TGTGCCAGCAGCTCTCGAAAGCCGGGACTACTAAACAATGAGCAGTTCTTC
d_call: .; v_call: TRBV18; clone_size: .; j_call: TRBJ2-7; cdr3_aa: CASSPDRSSYEQYF; cdr3_nt: TGTGCCAGCTCTCCGGACAGAAGCTCCTACGAGCAGTACTTC
d_call: .; v_call: TRBV9; clone_size: .; j_call: TRBJ2-7; cdr3_aa: CASSLGWGAYEQYF; cdr3_nt: TGTGCCAGCAGCCTGGGGTGGGGGGCCTACGAGCAGTACTTC
d_call: .; v_call: TRBV7-2; clone_size: .; j_call: TRBJ2-7; cdr3_aa: CASSPQAYEQYF; cdr3_nt: TGTGCCAGCAGCCCACAGGCTTACGAGCAGTACTTC
d_call: .; v_call: TRBV7-3; clone_size: .; j_call: TRBJ2-1; cdr3_aa: CASSFVRGTEQFF; cdr3_nt: TGTGCCAGCAGCTTCGTAAGGGGTACTGAGCAGTTCTTC
d_call: TRBD2; v_call: TRBV6-6; clone_size: .; j_call: TRBJ2-3; cdr3_aa: CASSYGGSGYTDTQYF; cdr3_nt: TGTGCCAGCAGTTATGGCGGGAGTGGCTACACAGATACGCAGTATTTT
d_call: .; v_call: TRBV19; clone_size: .; j_call: TRBJ2-2; cdr3_aa: CASSIDHRVGYIGELFF; cdr3_nt: TGTGCCAGTAGTATAGATCACAGGGTTGGTTATATCGGGGAGCTGTTTTTT
d_call: TRBD2; v_call: TRBV7-2; clone_size: .; j_call: TRBJ2-7; cdr3_aa: CASSSTSGSPNEQYF; cdr3_nt: TGTGCCAGCAGCTCGACTAGCGGGAGTCCCAACGAGCAGTACTTC
d_call: TRBD2; v_call: TRBV7-9; clone_size: .; j_call: TRBJ2-2; cdr3_aa: CASSLKREGHPTGELFF; cdr3_nt: TGTGCCAGCAGCCTTAAGCGGGAGGGCCATCCCACCGGGGAGCTGTTTTTT
d_call: .; v_call: TRBV19; clone_size: .; j_call: TRBJ2-1; cdr3_aa: CASSSYTEVNEQFF; cdr3_nt: TGTGCCAGTAGTAGCTACACGGAGGTCAATGAGCAGTTCTTC
d_call: TRBD1; v_call: TRBV19; clone_size: .; j_call: TRBJ2-6; cdr3_aa: CASSTGGPAGANVLTF; cdr3_nt: TGTGCCAGTAGTACAGGGGGACCCGCTGGGGCCAACGTCCTGACTTTC
d_call: TRBD2; v_call: TRBV18; clone_size: few; j_call: TRBJ2-3; cdr3_aa: CASQRLALIGDTQYF; cdr3_nt: TGTGCCAGCCAGCGACTAGCGTTAATTGGAGATACGCAGTATTTT
d_call: .; v_call: TRBV15; clone_size: .; j_call: TRBJ1-1; cdr3_aa: CATSRDLPTTRSEAFF; cdr3_nt: TGTGCCACCAGCAGAGACCTTCCGACAACCCGGTCTGAAGCTTTCTTT
d_call: TRBD2; v_call: TRBV7-6; clone_size: .; j_call: TRBJ2-1; cdr3_aa: CASSLPRTSGEQFF; cdr3_nt: TGTGCCAGCAGCTTACCGAGGACTAGCGGGGAGCAGTTCTTC
d_call: .; v_call: TRBV19; clone_size: .; j_call: TRBJ2-7; cdr3_aa: CASSIGRADYEQYF; cdr3_nt: TGTGCCAGTAGTATTGGCAGGGCCGATTACGAGCAGTACTTC
d_call: .; v_call: TRBV19; clone_size: .; j_call: TRBJ2-1; cdr3_aa: CASSGGAGKGPYNEQFF; cdr3_nt: TGTGCCAGTAGTGGAGGGGCTGGGAAGGGGCCCTACAATGAGCAGTTCTTC
d_call: .; v_call: TRBV7-9; clone_size: .; j_call: TRBJ2-1; cdr3_aa: CASSLVLASYNEQFF; cdr3_nt: TGTGCCAGCAGCTTAGTTCTAGCGTCTTACAATGAGCAGTTCTTC
d_call: TRBD2; v_call: TRBV25-1; clone_size: .; j_call: TRBJ2-1; cdr3_aa: CASREGLARFF; cdr3_nt: TGTGCCAGCAGAGAGGGACTAGCACGGTTCTTC
d_call: .; v_call: TRBV11-2; clone_size: .; j_call: TRBJ2-3; cdr3_aa: CASSLVNAFSTDTQYF; cdr3_nt: TGTGCCAGCAGCTTAGTTAATGCGTTTAGCACAGATACGCAGTATTTT
d_call: TRBD1; v_call: TRBV28; clone_size: .; j_call: TRBJ2-4; cdr3_aa: CASSLTSGTGLNIQYF; cdr3_nt: TGTGCCAGCAGTCTAACCTCCGGGACAGGGCTCAACATTCAGTACTTC
d_call: .; v_call: TRBV7-2; clone_size: once; j_call: TRBJ2-5; cdr3_aa: CASSLVVTQETQYF; cdr3_nt: TGTGCCAGCAGCTTAGTGGTGACACAAGAGACCCAGTACTTC
d_call: TRBD2; v_call: TRBV5-1; clone_size: .; j_call: TRBJ2-1; cdr3_aa: CASSDVAGGNEQFF; cdr3_nt: TGCGCCAGCAGCGACGTAGCGGGGGGGAATGAGCAGTTCTTC
d_call: .; v_call: TRBV6-1; clone_size: .; j_call: TRBJ1-2; cdr3_aa: CASSVGWGDGYTF; cdr3_nt: TGTGCCAGCAGTGTAGGATGGGGGGATGGCTACACCTTC
d_call: .; v_call: TRBV29-1; clone_size: .; j_call: TRBJ1-4; cdr3_aa: CSADGGNEKLFF; cdr3_nt: TGCAGCGCGGACGGAGGCAATGAAAAACTGTTTTTT
d_call: .; v_call: TRBV11-2; clone_size: once; j_call: TRBJ2-3; cdr3_aa: CASSLVAGWTDTQYF; cdr3_nt: TGTGCCAGCAGCTTAGTGGCAGGGTGGACAGATACGCAGTATTTT
d_call: TRBD1; v_call: TRBV5-1; clone_size: .; j_call: TRBJ1-1; cdr3_aa: CASSMGQAAGTEAFF; cdr3_nt: TGCGCCAGCAGCATGGGACAGGCGGCAGGGACTGAAGCTTTCTTT
d_call: TRBD2; v_call: TRBV27; clone_size: .; j_call: TRBJ2-2; cdr3_aa: CASSSPGSSGRNTGELFF; cdr3_nt: TGTGCCAGCAGTTCGCCAGGATCTAGCGGGAGGAACACCGGGGAGCTGTTTTTT
d_call: .; v_call: TRBV2; clone_size: .; j_call: TRBJ2-3; cdr3_aa: CASTSSDTQYF; cdr3_nt: TGTGCCAGCACTAGTTCAGATACGCAGTATTTT
d_call: TRBD1; v_call: TRBV28; clone_size: .; j_call: TRBJ1-5; cdr3_aa: CASSFRGLRKNQPQHF; cdr3_nt: TGTGCCAGCAGTTTCAGGGGGCTAAGGAAGAATCAGCCCCAGCATTTT
d_call: TRBD2; v_call: TRBV2; clone_size: .; j_call: TRBJ2-2; cdr3_aa: CASSTSGSAGELFF; cdr3_nt: TGTGCCAGCTCGACTAGCGGGAGCGCCGGGGAGCTGTTTTTT
d_call: .; v_call: TRBV5-5; clone_size: .; j_call: TRBJ1-4; cdr3_aa: CASSVWQANNEKLFF; cdr3_nt: TGTGCCAGCAGCGTATGGCAGGCTAATAATGAAAAACTGTTTTTT
d_call: .; v_call: TRBV5-6; clone_size: .; j_call: TRBJ2-4; cdr3_aa: CASRSTGFSKNIQYF; cdr3_nt: TGTGCCAGCAGGTCTACAGGGTTTTCCAAAAACATTCAGTACTTC
d_call: TRBD1; v_call: TRBV29-1; clone_size: .; j_call: TRBJ2-7; cdr3_aa: CSVEGQGRYEQYF; cdr3_nt: TGCAGCGTTGAGGGACAGGGGCGCTACGAGCAGTACTTC
d_call: TRBD2; v_call: TRBV6-1; clone_size: few; j_call: TRBJ2-7; cdr3_aa: CASSEEAGGPSEQYF; cdr3_nt: TGTGCCAGCAGTGAAGAGGCGGGAGGGCCGTCCGAGCAGTACTTC
d_call: .; v_call: TRBV28; clone_size: .; j_call: TRBJ1-1; cdr3_aa: CASSFMYTEAFF; cdr3_nt: TGTGCCAGCAGTTTTATGTACACTGAAGCTTTCTTT
d_call: TRBD2; v_call: TRBV6-1; clone_size: .; j_call: TRBJ2-1; cdr3_aa: CASRLAGSYNEQFF; cdr3_nt: TGTGCCAGCAGACTAGCGGGGTCCTACAATGAGCAGTTCTTC
d_call: .; v_call: TRBV9; clone_size: .; j_call: TRBJ2-1; cdr3_aa: CASSPGVYEQFF; cdr3_nt: TGTGCCAGCAGCCCGGGAGTTTATGAGCAGTTCTTC